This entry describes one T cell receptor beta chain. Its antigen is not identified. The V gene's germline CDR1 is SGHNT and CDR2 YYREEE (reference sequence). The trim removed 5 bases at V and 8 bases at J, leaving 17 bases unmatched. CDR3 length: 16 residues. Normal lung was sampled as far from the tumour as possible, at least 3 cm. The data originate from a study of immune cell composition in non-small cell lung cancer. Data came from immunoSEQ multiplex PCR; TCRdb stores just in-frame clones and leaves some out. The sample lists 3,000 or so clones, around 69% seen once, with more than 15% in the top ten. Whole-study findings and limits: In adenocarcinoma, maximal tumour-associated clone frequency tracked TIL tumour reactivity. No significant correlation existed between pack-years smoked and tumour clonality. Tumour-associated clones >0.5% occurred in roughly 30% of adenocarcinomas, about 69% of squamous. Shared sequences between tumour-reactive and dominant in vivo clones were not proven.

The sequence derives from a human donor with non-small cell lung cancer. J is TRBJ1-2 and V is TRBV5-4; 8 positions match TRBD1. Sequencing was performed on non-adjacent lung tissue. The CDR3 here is CASRSTGGGSIRGYTF. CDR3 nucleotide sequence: TGTGCCAGCAGGTCAACAGGGGGGGGATCTATTCGAGGCTACACCTTC.